This T cell receptor (beta chain) was found in a study of regulatory T cells in long-lasting Graves disease. Turning to the study itself: Patients with new Graves' disease had used antithyroid drugs below 3 months.

Overall study findings and caveats: Samples came from peripheral blood alone, without thyroid tissue. Newly diagnosed disease favored TRBV20-1 and TRBJ2-1 over persistent disease.

Construction of TCR beta libraries relied on iRepertoire HTBI primers and on Arm-PCR targeting CDR3 regions. TCRdb itself ran the multiplex PCR reads through MiXCR, one entry per CDR3 protein. The repertoire holds 350,000 to 550,000 distinct CDR3 sequences, with 15% as singletons. The CDR3 totals 11 residues. CDR1 MDHEN and CDR2 SYDVKM come from the germline V gene. Trimming removed 5 bases at V and 8 bases at J, with 10 bases between. This sample's time point: newly diagnosed GD, antithyroid drugs for less than 3 months. TCR sequences were obtained from RNA taken from PBMCs. At least ten counts were recorded for this clonotype. Its antigen is still unknown. This sample was shared with a second study, whose subject was T cells in Graves' hyperthyroidism and ophthalmopathy. This second study says: Carried out on the TCR CDR3, a first-round RT-PCR used the HTBI primer set.

This TCR was recovered from a woman aged 30 to 39 with Graves disease. The V and J genes are TRBV28 and TRBJ2-7; D remains unclear. The sample here was peripheral blood mononuclear cells (PBMCs), taken at new diagnosis, from a patient treated with antithyroid drugs. CDR3 coding DNA: TGTGCCAGCAGTGAAGGACCCCAGCAGTACTTC. It codes for CASSEGPQQYF.